This T cell receptor beta chain appears in the sequencing data of a study of blood T cell repertoires in COVID-19. Background on the study: COVID-19 samples from acute and convalescent phases originated in the United States, Italy and Spain. T cells, B-cell-depleted T cells, or PBMCs provided the cDNA or gDNA that served as material.

How the authors handled the data: Amplification of reference gene primers provided the estimated nucleated cell counts. Clones were sequenced by immunoSEQ multiplex PCR, and TCRdb holds only the in-frame ones, with some missing. From that table come the V and J calls and clone size; the DNA was used to work out D and trimming. The table shows a few hundred thousand clones, with about 85% occurring only once. This CDR3 comprises 17 residues. Germline-derived CDR1 and CDR2 are LGHNA and YNFKEQ. V lost 1 base and J lost 1, with 14 bases in between. The V call is TRBV4-2, the J call TRBJ2-4; TRBD1 is a possible D gene (6 bases). This sequence originates from a young woman with acute or convalescent COVID-19. The sample comprised peripheral blood. CDR3: CASSQGSSGAAKNIQYF. The CDR3, as DNA: TGTGCCAGCAGCCAAGGAAGTTCAGGGGCCGCCAAAAACATTCAGTACTTC.